This T cell receptor (beta chain) is from a study of graft-versus-host responses after intestinal transplantation. For the study at large: Every one of the recipients received anti-thymocyte globulin induction and afterwards took tacrolimus and steroids for about 3 years. Study-level findings and limits: The authors found GvH clones in recipient marrow, some appearing first in ileum or blood. Allografts of patients with graft-donor T cell macrochimerism showed high graft-versus-host to host-versus-graft clone ratios. Early after transplant, HvG clones declined as circulating GvH clones peaked.

Germline assignment: CDR1 MNHNY and CDR2 SVGAGI (reference sequence). The CDR3 extends over 14 amino acids. The V segment lost 7 bases and the J segment 0 bases; nucleotides outside the gene matches: 3. Concerning this clone: Its antigen is currently unknown.

Method: immunoSEQ multiplex PCR; TCRdb's copy keeps in-frame clones and lacks some. The repertoire holds 96,000 or so clones, with approximately 90% as singletons. The sequence was collected from a human donor who received an intestinal transplant. The rearrangement uses TRBV6-6 and TRBJ2-7; 10 positions match TRBD2. The sequences come from unstimulated CD4+ T cells sorted from spleen or lymph node cells, collected before intestinal transplant. This chain's CDR3 is CASTPSGSSYEQYF. CDR3 bases: TGTGCCAGCACTCCTAGCGGGAGCTCCTACGAGCAGTACTTC.